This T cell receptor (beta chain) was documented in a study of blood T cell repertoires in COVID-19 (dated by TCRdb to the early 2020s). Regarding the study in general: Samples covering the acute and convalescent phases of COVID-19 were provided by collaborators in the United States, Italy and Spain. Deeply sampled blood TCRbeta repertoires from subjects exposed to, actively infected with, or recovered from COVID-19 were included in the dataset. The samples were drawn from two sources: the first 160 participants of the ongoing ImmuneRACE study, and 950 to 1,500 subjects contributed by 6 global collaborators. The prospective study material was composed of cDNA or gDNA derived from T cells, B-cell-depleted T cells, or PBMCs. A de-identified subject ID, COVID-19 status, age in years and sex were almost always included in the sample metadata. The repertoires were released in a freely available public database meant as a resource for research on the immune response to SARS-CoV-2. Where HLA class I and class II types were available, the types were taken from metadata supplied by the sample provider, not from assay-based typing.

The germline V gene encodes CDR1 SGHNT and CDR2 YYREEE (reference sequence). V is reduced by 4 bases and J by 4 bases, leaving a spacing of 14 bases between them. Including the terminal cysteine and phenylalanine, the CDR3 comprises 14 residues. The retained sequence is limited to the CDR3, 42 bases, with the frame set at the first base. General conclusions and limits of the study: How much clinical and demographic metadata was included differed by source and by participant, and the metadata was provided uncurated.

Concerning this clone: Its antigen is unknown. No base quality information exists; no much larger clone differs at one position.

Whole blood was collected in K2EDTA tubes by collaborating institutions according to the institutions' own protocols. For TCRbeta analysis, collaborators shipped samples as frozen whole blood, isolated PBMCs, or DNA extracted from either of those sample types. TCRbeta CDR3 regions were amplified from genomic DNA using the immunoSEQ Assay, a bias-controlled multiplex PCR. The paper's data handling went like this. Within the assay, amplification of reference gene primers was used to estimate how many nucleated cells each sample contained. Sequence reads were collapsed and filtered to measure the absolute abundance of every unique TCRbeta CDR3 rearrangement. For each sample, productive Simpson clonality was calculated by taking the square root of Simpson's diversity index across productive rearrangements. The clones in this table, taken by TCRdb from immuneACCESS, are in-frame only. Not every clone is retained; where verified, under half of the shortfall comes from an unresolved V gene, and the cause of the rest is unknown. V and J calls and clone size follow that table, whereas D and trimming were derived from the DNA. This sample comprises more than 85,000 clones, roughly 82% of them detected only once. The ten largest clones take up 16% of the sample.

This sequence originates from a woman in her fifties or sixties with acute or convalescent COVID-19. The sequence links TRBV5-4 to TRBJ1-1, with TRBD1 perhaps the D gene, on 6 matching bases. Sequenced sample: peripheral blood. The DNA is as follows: TGTGCCAGCAGCCCGCAGGGGTCGGGCACTGAAGCTTTCTTT. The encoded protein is CASSPQGSGTEAFF.